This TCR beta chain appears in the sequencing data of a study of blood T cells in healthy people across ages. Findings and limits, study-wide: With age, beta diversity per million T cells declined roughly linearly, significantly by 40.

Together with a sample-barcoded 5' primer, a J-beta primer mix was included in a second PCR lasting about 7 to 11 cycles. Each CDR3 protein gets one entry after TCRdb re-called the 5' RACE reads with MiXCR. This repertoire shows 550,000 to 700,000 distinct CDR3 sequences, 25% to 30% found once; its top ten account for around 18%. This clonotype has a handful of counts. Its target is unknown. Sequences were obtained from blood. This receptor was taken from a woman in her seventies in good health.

CDR3 nucleotides: TGTGCCACCATAGGGGGCTCGATTTACAATGAGCAGTTCTTC. Its translation: CATIGGSIYNEQFF. V gene TRBV24-1 combines with J gene TRBJ2-5; 7 bases align to TRBD1. TRBJ2-1 explains the end of the DNA better; the J call may be wrong. This CDR3 has 14 residues. Germline CDR1 and CDR2: KGHDR and SFDVKD.